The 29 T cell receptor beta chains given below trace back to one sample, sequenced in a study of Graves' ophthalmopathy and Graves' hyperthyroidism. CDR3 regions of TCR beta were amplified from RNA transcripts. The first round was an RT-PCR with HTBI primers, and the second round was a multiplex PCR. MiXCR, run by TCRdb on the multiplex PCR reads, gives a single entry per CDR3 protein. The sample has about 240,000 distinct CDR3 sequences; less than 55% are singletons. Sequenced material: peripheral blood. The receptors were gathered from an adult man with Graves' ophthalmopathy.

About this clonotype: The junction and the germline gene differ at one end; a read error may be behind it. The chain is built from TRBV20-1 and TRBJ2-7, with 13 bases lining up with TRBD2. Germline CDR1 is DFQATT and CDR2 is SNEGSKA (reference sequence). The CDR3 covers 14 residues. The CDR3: CSAGTSGVSYKQYF. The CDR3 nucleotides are TGCAGTGCTGGGACTAGCGGGGTTTCCTACAAGCAGTACTTC.

The CDR3: CSAPGTLNTEAFF. In nucleotides, the CDR3 is TGCAGTGCCCCTGGGACCTTGAACACTGAAGCTTTCTTT. V is TRBV20-1 and J is TRBJ1-1, with a tentative D call TRBD1 (5 bases). CDR1 DFQATT and CDR2 SNEGSKA come from the germline V gene (reference sequence). The CDR3 is 13 amino acids. V was pared by 6 bases and J by 0 bases, with 11 bases between.

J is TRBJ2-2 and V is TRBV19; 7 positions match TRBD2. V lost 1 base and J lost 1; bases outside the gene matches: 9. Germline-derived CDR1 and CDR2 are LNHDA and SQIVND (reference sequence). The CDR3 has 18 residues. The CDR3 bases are TGTGCCAGTAGTATAGTCGGGCGCGGGAGAAGGAACACCGGGGAGCTGTTTTTT. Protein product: CASSIVGRGRRNTGELFF.

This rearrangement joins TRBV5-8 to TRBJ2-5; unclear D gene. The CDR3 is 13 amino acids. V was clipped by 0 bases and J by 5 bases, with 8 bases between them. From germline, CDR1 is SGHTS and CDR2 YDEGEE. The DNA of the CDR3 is TGTGCCAGCAGCTTGGCGCCGCGGGAGACCCAGTACTTC. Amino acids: CASSLAPRETQYF.

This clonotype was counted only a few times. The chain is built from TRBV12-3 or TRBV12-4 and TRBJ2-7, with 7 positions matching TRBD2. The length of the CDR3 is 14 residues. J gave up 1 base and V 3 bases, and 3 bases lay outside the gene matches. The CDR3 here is CASSFLAESYEQYF. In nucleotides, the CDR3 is TGTGCCAGCAGTTTTCTAGCGGAGTCCTACGAGCAGTACTTC.

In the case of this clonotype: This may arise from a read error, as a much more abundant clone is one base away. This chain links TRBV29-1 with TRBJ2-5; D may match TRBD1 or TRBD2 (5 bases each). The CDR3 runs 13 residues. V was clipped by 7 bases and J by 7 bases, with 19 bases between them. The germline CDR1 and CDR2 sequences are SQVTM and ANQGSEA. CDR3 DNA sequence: TGCAGCGCCGAGGGACGGGGTTTCGGGACCCAGTACTTC. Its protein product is CSAEGRGFGTQYF.

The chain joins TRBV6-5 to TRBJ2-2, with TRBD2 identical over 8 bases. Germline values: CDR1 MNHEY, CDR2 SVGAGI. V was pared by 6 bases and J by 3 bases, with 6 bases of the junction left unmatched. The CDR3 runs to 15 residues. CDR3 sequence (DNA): TGTGCCAGCAGGACGAGCGGGAGCGACACCGGGGAGCTGTTTTTT. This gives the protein CASRTSGSDTGELFF.

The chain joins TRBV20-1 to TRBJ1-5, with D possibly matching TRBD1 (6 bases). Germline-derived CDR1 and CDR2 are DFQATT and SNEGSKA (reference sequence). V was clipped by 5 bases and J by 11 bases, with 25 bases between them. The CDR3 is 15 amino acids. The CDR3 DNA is TGCAGTGCTGGGGGACTAGCGGGGGCGAGTGGGGCCCAGCATTTT. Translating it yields CSAGGLAGASGAQHF.

CDR3 region: CASSIGGQTYYEQYF. Written as DNA, the CDR3 is TGTGCCAGTAGTATAGGAGGACAGACCTACTACGAGCAGTACTTC. This chain links TRBV19 with TRBJ2-7; D may be TRBD1 (6 bases). The CDR3 has 15 amino acids. Germline CDR1 reads LNHDA; CDR2 reads SQIVND (reference sequence). The ends were cut back, 1 base at V and 3 bases at J, with 13 bases in the middle.

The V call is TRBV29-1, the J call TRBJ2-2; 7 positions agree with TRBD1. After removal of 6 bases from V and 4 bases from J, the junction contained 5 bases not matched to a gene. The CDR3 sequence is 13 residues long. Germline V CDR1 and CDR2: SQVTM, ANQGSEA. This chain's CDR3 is CSVTTGATGELFF. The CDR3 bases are TGCAGCGTCACCACAGGGGCCACCGGGGAGCTGTTTTTT.

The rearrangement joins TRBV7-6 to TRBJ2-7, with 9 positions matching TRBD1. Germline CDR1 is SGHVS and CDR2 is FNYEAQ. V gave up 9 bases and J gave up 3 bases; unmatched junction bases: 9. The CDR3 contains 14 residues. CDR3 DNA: TGTGCCAGTAGTGCCCGACAGGGGGACTACGAGCAGTACTTC. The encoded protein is CASSARQGDYEQYF. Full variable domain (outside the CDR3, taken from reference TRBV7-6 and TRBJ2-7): GAGVSQSPRYKVTKRGQDVALRCDPISGHVSLYWYRQALGQGPEFLTYFNYEAQQDKSGLPNDRFSAERPEGSISTLTIQRTEQRDSAMYRCASSARQGDYEQYFGPGTRLTVT.

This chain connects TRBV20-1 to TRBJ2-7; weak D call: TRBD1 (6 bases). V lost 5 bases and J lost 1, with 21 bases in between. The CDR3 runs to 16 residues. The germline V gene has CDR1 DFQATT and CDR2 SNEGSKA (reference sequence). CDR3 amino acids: CSAALSRQVLSYEQYF. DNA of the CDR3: TGCAGTGCTGCCCTCTCCCGACAGGTCCTTTCCTACGAGCAGTACTTC.

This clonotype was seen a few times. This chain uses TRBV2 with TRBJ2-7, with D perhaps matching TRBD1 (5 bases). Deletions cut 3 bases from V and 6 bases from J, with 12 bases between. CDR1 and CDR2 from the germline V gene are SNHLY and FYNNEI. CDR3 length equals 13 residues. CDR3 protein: CASSDRDNSEQYF. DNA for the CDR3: TGTGCCAGCAGTGACAGGGATAACAGCGAGCAGTACTTC.

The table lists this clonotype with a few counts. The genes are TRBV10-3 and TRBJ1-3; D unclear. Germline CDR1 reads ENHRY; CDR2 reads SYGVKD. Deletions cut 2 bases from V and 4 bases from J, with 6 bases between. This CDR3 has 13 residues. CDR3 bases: TGTGCCATCAGTGAGGGATTAGGAAACACCATATATTTT. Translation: CAISEGLGNTIYF.

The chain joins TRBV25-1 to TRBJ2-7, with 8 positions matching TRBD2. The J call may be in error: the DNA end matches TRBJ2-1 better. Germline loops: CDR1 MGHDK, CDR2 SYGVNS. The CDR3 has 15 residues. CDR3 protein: CASSESGGPHNEQFF. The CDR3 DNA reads TGTGCCAGCAGTGAATCGGGAGGGCCCCACAATGAGCAGTTCTTC.

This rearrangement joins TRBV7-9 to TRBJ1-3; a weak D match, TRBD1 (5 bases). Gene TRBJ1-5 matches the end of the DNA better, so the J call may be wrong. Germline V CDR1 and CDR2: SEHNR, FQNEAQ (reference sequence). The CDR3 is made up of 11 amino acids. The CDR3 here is CASSRGGAQHF. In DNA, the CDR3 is TGTGCCAGCAGCCGGGGAGGGGCCCAGCATTTT.

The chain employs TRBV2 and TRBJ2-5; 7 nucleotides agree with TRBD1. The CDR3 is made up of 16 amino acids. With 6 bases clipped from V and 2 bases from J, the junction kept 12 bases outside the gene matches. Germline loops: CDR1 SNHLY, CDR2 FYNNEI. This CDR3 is CASSPGQTTRQETQYF. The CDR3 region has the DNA TGTGCCAGCAGCCCGGGACAGACAACCCGACAAGAGACCCAGTACTTC.

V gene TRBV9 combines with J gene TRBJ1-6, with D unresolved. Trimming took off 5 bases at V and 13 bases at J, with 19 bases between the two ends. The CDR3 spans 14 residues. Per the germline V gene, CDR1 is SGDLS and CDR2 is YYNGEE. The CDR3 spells CASSDTFGNAPLHF. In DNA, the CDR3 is TGTGCCAGCAGTGACACGTTCGGGAACGCTCCCCTCCACTTT.

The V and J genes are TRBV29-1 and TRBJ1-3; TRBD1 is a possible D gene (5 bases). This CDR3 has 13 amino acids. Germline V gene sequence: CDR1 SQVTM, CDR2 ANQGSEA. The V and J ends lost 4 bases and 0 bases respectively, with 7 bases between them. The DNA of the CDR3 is TGCAGCGTTGCAAGGGGCTCTGGAAACACCATATATTTT. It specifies CSVARGSGNTIYF.

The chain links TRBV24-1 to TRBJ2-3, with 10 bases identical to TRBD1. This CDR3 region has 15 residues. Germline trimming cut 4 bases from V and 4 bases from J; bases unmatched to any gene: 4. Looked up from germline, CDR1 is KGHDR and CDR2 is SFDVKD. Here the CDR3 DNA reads TGTGCCACCAGTGAGGGGACAGGGGCTGCAGATACGCAGTATTTT. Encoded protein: CATSEGTGAADTQYF.

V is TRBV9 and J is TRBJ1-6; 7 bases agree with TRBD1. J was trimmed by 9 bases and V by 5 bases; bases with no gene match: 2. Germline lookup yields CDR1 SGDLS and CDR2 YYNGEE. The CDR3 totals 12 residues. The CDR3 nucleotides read TGTGCCAGCAGGACAGGGAGTTCACCCCTCCACTTT. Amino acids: CASRTGSSPLHF.

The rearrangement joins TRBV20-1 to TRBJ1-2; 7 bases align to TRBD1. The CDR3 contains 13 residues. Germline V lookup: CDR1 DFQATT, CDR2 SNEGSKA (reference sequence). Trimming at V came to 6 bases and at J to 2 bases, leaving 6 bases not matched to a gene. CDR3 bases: TGCAGTGCCGGGACAGCCTTAAACTATGGCTACACCTTC. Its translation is CSAGTALNYGYTF.

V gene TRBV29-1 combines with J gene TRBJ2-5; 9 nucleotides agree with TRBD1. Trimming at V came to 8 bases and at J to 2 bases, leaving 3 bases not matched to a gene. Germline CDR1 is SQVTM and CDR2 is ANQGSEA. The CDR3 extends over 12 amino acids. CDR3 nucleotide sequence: TGCAGCAGGACAGGGGTACAAGAGACCCAGTACTTC. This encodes CSRTGVQETQYF.

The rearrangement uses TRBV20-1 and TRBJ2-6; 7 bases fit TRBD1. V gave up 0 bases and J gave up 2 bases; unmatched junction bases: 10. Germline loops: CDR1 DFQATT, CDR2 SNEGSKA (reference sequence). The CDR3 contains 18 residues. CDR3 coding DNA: TGCAGTGCTAGAGATATTACAGGGGTCTCCCCTGGGGCCAACGTCCTGACTTTC. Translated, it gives CSARDITGVSPGANVLTF.

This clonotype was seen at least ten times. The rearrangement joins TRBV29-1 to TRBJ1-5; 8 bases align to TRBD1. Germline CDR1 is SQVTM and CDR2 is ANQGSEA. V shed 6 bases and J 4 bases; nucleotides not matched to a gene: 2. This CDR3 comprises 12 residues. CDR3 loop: CSVTGDNQPQHF. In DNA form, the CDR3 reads TGCAGCGTGACAGGGGATAATCAGCCCCAGCATTTT.

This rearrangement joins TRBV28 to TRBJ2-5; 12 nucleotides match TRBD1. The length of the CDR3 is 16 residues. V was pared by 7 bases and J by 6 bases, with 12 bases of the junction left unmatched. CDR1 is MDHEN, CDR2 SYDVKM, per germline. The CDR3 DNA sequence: TGTGCCAGCACCCCAGTAGGGACAGGGGGCGCGAAGACCCAGTACTTC. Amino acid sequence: CASTPVGTGGAKTQYF.

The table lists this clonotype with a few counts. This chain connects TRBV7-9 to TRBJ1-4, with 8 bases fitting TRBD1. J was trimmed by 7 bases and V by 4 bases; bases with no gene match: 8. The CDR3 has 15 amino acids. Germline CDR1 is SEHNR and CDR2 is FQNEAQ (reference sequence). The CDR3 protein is CASSSTGESSEKLFF. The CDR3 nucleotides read TGTGCCAGCAGCTCGACAGGGGAGTCGAGTGAAAAACTGTTTTTT.

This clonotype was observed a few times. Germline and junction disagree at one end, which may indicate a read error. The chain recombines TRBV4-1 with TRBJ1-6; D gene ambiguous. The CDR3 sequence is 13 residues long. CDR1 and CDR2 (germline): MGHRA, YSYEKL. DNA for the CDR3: TGTGCCAGCAGCCAAGAGAGCAATTCACCCCTCCACTTT. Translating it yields CASSQESNSPLHF.

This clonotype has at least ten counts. The chain's CDR3 is CASSYSSNPERSPLHF. CDR3 nucleotides: TGTGCCAGCAGTTACTCGAGTAACCCCGAGAGGTCACCCCTCCACTTT. The chain uses TRBV6-5 and TRBJ1-6; D not resolved. The V and J ends lost 0 bases and 10 bases respectively, with 16 bases between them. CDR3 length: 16 amino acids. From germline, CDR1 is MNHEY and CDR2 SVGAGI.